This T cell receptor (beta chain) was obtained from a study of blood T cell repertoires in COVID-19. Study information: Samples representing acute and convalescent COVID-19 were sourced from the United States, Italy and Spain. The cDNA or gDNA used as material had been derived from T cells, B-cell-depleted T cells, or PBMCs.

Clones were sequenced by immunoSEQ multiplex PCR, and TCRdb holds only the in-frame ones, with some missing. The sample shows 200,000 to 250,000 clones, 80% to 85% of them seen only once. What the recovered Cohort 3 donors had was two negative PCRs, clearance, or symptom resolution. The TCR originated in a woman aged 40 to 50 who had recovered from COVID-19. Sequenced: PBMCs or T cells enriched from blood (not recorded which).

The DNA of the CDR3 is TGTGCCAGCAGCCCGACAGGGTGGAGAACAGATACGCAGTATTTT. This gives the protein CASSPTGWRTDTQYF. The V gene is TRBV5-5, the J gene TRBJ2-3; 7 bases align to TRBD1. V gave up 4 bases and J gave up 3 bases; unmatched junction bases: 8. The CDR3 sequence is 15 residues long. CDR1 is SGHKS, CDR2 YYEKEE, per germline (reference sequence).